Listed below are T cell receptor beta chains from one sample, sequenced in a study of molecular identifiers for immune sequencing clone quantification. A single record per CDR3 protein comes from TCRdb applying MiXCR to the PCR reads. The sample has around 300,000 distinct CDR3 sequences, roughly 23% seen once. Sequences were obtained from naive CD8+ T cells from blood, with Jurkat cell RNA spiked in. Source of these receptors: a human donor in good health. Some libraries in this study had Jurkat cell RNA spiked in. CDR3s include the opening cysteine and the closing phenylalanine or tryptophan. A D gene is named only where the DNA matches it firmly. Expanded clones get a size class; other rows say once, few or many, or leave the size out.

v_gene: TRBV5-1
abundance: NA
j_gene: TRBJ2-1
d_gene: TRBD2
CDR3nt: TGCACCAACAGCGGAGCCGAGACTAGCGGGAGGGACAGCTCCTACAATGAGCAGTTCTTC
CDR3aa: CTNSGAETSGRDSSYNEQFF

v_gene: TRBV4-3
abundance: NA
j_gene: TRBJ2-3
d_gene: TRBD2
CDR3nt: TGCGCCAGCAGCCCAAGAGGGACTAGCGGAAGCACAGATACGCAGTATTTT
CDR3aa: CASSPRGTSGSTDTQYF

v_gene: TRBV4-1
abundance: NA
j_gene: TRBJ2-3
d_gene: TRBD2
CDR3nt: TGCGCCAGCAGCCAAGTTACCGGGACTAGCGGGATAACAGATACGCAGTATTTT
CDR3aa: CASSQVTGTSGITDTQYF

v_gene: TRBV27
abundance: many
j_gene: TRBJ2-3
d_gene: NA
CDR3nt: TGTGCCAGCAGTTTAGCGTTCGGCACAGATACGCAGTATTTT
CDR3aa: CASSLAFGTDTQYF

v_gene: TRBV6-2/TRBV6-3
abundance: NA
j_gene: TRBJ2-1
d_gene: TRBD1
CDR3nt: TGTGCCAGCAGTTTTTGGGGACAGAATGAGCAGTTCTTC
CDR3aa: CASSFWGQNEQFF

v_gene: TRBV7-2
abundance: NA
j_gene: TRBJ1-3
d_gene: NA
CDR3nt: TGTGCCCGCTGCCCCCCCCCTGGAAACACCATATATTTT
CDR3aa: CARCPPPGNTIYF

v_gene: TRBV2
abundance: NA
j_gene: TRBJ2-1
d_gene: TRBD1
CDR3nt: TGTGCCAGAACAGGGGGCCTCTACAATGAGCAGTTCTTC
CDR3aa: CARTGGLYNEQFF

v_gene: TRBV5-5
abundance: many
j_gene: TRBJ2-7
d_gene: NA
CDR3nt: TGTGCCAGCAGCTTGCCCGGTTACGAGCAGTACTTC
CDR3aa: CASSLPGYEQYF

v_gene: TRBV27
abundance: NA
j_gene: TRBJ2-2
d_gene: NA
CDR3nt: TGTGCCAGCAGTGCGGGACTTAACACCGGGGAGCTGTTTTTT
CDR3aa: CASSAGLNTGELFF

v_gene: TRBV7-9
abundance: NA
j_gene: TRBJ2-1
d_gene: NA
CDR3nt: TGTGCCAGCAGCTTAGTACAAACCAATGAGCAGTTCTTC
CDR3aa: CASSLVQTNEQFF

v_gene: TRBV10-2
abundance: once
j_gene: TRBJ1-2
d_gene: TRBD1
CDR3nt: TGCGCCAGCGGGGAGGTCGGGGACAGGGGAAATGGCTACACCTTC
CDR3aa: CASGEVGDRGNGYTF

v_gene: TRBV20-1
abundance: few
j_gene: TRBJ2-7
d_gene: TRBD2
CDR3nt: TGCAGTGCTACCTGGACTAGCGGGAGCTACGAGCAGTACTTC
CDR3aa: CSATWTSGSYEQYF

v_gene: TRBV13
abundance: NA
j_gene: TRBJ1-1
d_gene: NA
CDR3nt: TGTGCCAGCAGCCCACGAACAGGGCTCACTGAAGCTTTCTTT
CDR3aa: CASSPRTGLTEAFF

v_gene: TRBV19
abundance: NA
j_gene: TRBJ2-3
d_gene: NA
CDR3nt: TGTGCCAGTAGTATAGATGTAGTTGGAGATACGCAGTATTTT
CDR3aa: CASSIDVVGDTQYF

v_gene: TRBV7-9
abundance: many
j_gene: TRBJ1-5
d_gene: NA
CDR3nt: TGTGCCAGCAGCTTATCTACAGGTCCTCAGCCCCAGCATTTT
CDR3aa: CASSLSTGPQPQHF

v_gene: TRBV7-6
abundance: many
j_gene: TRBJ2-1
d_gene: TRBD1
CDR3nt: TGTGCCAGCAGCCGGGACAGGCCCCTCGACAATGAGCAGTTCTTC
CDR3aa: CASSRDRPLDNEQFF

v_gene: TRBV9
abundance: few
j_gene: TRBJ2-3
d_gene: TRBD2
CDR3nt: TGTGCCAGCAGGCCGGGGCGGGAGAACACAGATACGCAGTATTTT
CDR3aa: CASRPGRENTDTQYF

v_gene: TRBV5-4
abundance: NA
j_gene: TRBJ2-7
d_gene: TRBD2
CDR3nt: TGTGCCAGCAGCTCACTAGCGGGGGGCGTCAACGAGCAGTACTTC
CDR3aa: CASSSLAGGVNEQYF

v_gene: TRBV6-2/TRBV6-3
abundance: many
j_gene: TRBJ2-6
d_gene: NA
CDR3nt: TGTGCCAGCAGTTACTTCTCTGGGGCCAACGTCCTGACTTTC
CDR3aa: CASSYFSGANVLTF

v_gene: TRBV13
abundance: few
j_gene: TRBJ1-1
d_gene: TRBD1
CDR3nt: TGTGCCAGCAGCTTAGGCGAGGGGGCAACTGAAGCTTTCTTT
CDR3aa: CASSLGEGATEAFF

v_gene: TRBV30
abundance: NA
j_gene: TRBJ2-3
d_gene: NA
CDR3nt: TGTGCCTGGAAGGGTGGGAGTCTTAGGACAGATACGCAGTATTTT
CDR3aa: CAWKGGSLRTDTQYF

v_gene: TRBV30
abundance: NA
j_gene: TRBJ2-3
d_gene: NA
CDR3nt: TGTGCCTGGACCAGACCTTGGGGGCAGATCACAGATACGCAGTCTTTT
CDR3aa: CAWTRPWGQITDTQSF

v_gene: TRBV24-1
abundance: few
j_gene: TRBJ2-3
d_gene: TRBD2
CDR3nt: TGTGCCACCAGTGATCTAGCGGCAAGCACAGATACGCAGTATTTT
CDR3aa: CATSDLAASTDTQYF

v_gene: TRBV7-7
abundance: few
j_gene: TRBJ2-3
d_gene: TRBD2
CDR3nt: TGTGCTAGCAGCTTGTTCGCGGGAGGGGGCCCAGATACGCAGTATTTT
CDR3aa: CASSLFAGGGPDTQYF

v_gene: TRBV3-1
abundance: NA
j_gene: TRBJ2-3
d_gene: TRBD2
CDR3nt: TGTGCCAGCAGCCTGGGACTAGCGGCCGAAATCCATACGCAGTATTTT
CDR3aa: CASSLGLAAEIHTQYF

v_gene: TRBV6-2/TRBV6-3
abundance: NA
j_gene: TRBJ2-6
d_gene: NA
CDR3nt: TGTGCCAGCAGTTACCCCCCTCGGACATCTGGGGCCAACGTCCTGACTTTC
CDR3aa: CASSYPPRTSGANVLTF